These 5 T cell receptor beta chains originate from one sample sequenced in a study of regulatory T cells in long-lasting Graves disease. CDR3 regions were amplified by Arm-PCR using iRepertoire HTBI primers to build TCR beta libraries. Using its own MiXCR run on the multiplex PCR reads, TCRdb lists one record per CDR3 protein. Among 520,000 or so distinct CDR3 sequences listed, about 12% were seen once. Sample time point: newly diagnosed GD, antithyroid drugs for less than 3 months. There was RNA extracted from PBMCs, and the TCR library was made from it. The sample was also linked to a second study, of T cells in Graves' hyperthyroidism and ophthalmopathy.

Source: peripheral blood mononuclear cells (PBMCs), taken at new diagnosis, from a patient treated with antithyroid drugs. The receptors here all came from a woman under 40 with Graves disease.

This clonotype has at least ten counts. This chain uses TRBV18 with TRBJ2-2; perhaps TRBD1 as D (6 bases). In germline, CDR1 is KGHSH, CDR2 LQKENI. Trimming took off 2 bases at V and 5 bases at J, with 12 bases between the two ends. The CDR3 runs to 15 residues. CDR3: CASSPNRAETGELFF. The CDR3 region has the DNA TGTGCCAGCTCACCAAACAGGGCCGAAACCGGGGAGCTGTTTTTT.

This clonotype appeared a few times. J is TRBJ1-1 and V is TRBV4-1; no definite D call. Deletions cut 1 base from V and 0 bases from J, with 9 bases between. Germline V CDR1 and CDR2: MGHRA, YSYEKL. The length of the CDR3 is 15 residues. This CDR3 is CASSQVLSLNTEAFF. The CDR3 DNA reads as TGCGCCAGCAGCCAAGTCCTGAGTCTGAACACTGAAGCTTTCTTT.

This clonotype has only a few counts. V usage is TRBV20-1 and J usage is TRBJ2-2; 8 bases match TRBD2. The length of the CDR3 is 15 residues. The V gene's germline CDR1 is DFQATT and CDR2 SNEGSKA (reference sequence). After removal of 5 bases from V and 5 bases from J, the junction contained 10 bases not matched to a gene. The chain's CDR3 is CSASDAGGGTGELFF. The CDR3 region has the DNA TGCAGTGCTTCAGATGCGGGAGGAGGTACCGGGGAGCTGTTTTTT.

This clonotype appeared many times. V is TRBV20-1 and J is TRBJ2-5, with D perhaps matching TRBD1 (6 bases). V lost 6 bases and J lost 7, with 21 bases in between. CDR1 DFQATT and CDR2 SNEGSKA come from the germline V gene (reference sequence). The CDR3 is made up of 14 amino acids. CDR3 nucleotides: TGCAGTGCCCGGAGTCGACAGGAACTTGGGACCCAGTACTTC. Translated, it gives CSARSRQELGTQYF.

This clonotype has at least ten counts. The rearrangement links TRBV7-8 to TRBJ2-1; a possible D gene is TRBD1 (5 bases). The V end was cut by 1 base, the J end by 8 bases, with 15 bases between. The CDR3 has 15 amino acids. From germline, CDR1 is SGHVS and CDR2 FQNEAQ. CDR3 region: CASSLGGRNSDEQFF. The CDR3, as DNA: TGTGCCAGCAGCTTAGGGGGCAGGAATAGTGATGAGCAGTTCTTC.